A single sample gave rise to the 29 T cell receptor beta chains below, sequenced in a study of T-cell memory formation after mild COVID-19. Using its own MiXCR run on the 5' RACE reads, TCRdb lists one record per CDR3 protein. The data contain about 300,000 distinct CDR3 sequences, approximately 20% of them seen just once; the ten biggest clones take up about 21%. Input material: PBMCs or a T cell subset sorted from them (not recorded which). The receptors here all came from a man between 18 and 35 years old who had mild COVID-19 (a few samples of this study predate the infection). Cell type and time point are not known.

The chain uses TRBV25-1 and TRBJ1-4, with 10 bases aligning to TRBD1. The CDR3 runs 15 residues. Looked up from germline, CDR1 is MGHDK and CDR2 is SYGVNS. J was trimmed by 7 bases and V by 4 bases; bases with no gene match: 6. The CDR3 sequence: CASSGRDRGREKLFF. The CDR3 region has the DNA TGTGCCAGCAGTGGCAGGGACAGGGGACGTGAAAAACTGTTTTTT.

This chain connects TRBV12-3 or TRBV12-4 to TRBJ1-2; D is uncertain. The CDR3 runs 16 residues. Trimming took 1 base from V and 7 from J, leaving 19 bases between them. CDR3 sequence reads: CASSLEWSSPAGGYTF. The CDR3 nucleotides read TGTGCCAGCAGTTTAGAATGGTCATCCCCGGCGGGTGGCTACACCTTC.

In its sample, this clonotype was seen a few times. This chain links TRBV7-6 with TRBJ2-7; no definite D call. The germline gives CDR1 SGHVS, CDR2 FNYEAQ. Trimming shortened V by 6 bases and J by 0 bases, and 12 bases separated the two germline ends. The CDR3 totals 14 residues. The CDR3 DNA sequence: TGTGCCAGCAGTGAAGAACCTAGCTCCTACGAGCAGTACTTC. It yields the protein CASSEEPSSYEQYF.

Note on this clonotype: At one boundary the junction diverges from the germline segment, which might be a read error. The rearrangement joins TRBV27 to TRBJ1-1; no reliable D call. The germline CDR1 and CDR2 sequences are MNHEY and SMNVEV (reference sequence). The CDR3 is made up of 14 amino acids. The CDR3 loop is CDSSPMSLGGRAFF. CDR3 coding DNA: TGTGACAGCAGTCCTATGTCACTTGGAGGAAGGGCTTTCTTT.

The V gene is TRBV29-1, the J gene TRBJ1-5, with 9 bases that match TRBD1. The V gene's germline CDR1 is SQVTM and CDR2 ANQGSEA. This CDR3 comprises 15 residues. V lost 4 bases and J lost 6; bases outside the gene matches: 10. CDR3 region: CSVAEGQGKGQPQHF. In DNA, the CDR3 is TGCAGCGTTGCCGAGGGACAGGGCAAGGGTCAGCCCCAGCATTTT.

The V and J genes are TRBV10-3 and TRBJ2-5; D not resolved. The germline V and J ends were trimmed by 3 bases and 2 bases, with 4 bases remaining between them. From germline, CDR1 is ENHRY and CDR2 SYGVKD. The CDR3 is 12 amino acids. The CDR3 here is CAISELQETQYF. In nucleotides, the CDR3 is TGTGCCATCAGTGAACTACAAGAGACCCAGTACTTC.

V and J are TRBV18 and TRBJ2-1, with TRBD2 matching 13 bases. CDR3 length equals 16 residues. The germline CDR1 and CDR2 sequences are KGHSH and LQKENI. With V trimmed by 6 bases and J by 4 bases, 6 bases remained unmatched. The chain's CDR3 is CASSAPGLAGYNEQFF. In DNA, the CDR3 is TGTGCCAGCTCCGCCCCGGGACTAGCGGGGTACAATGAGCAGTTCTTC.

The chain has TRBV6-2 or TRBV6-3 and TRBJ2-5, with D hard to call. CDR3 length: 14 amino acids. Germline V gives CDR1 MNHEY, CDR2 SVGEGT. V was cut by 0 bases and J by 2 bases, with 7 bases left in between. The CDR3 region has the DNA TGTGCCAGCAGTTACTCGCTGATACAAGAGACCCAGTACTTC. Encoded protein: CASSYSLIQETQYF.

This clonotype was observed many times. V and J are TRBV5-1 and TRBJ2-3, with TRBD2 as a possible D gene (6 bases). Germline V lookup: CDR1 SGHRS, CDR2 YFSETQ. V shed 2 bases and J shed 2 bases, with 9 bases lying between them. This CDR3 is 14 amino acids long. The CDR3 DNA is TGCGCCAGCAGCTTAGGAGGGGCCACAGATACGCAGTATTTT. Translating it yields CASSLGGATDTQYF.

This clonotype was counted only a few times. The chain links TRBV7-9 to TRBJ1-6; weak D call: TRBD1 (5 bases). This CDR3 region has 15 residues. Germline V gene data show CDR1 as SEHNR and CDR2 as FQNEAQ (reference sequence). V was clipped by 0 bases and J by 7 bases, with 10 bases between them. CDR3 protein: CASSLARGFNSPLHF. DNA of the CDR3: TGTGCCAGCAGCTTAGCGCGGGGGTTCAATTCACCCCTCCACTTT.

The V gene is TRBV7-9, the J gene TRBJ2-1; 9 bases are a match to TRBD1. CDR3 length: 14 residues. The ends lost 5 bases at V and 3 bases at J; junction bases unmatched: 2. Germline V gene data show CDR1 as SEHNR and CDR2 as FQNEAQ (reference sequence). The CDR3 reads CASSAGQGYNEQFF. The CDR3 DNA reads TGTGCCAGCAGCGCGGGACAGGGCTACAATGAGCAGTTCTTC.

V gene TRBV7-2 combines with J gene TRBJ1-3, with a possible D match to TRBD1 (6 bases). Trimming removed 6 bases from V and 4 bases from J, with 16 bases in between. This CDR3 has 15 amino acids. Germline-derived CDR1 and CDR2 are SGHTA and FQGNSA. The CDR3 sequence: CASSRSSGAGNTIYF. The CDR3 DNA reads as TGTGCCAGCAGTCGTAGCTCGGGGGCGGGAAACACCATATATTTT.

There are many counts of this clonotype. The chain uses TRBV4-1 and TRBJ2-7; no clear D. The CDR3 contains 13 residues. Trimming pared 1 base from V and 6 bases from J, leaving 10 bases between. Per the germline V gene, CDR1 is MGHRA and CDR2 is YSYEKL. In DNA form, the CDR3 reads TGCGCCAGCAGCCAAGTTATACATGGCGAGCAGTACGTC. This translates into CASSQVIHGEQYV.

The gene calls are TRBV4-1 and TRBJ2-7; D is possibly TRBD1 (5 bases). The CDR3 length is 15 residues. Trimming cost V 2 bases and J 2 bases, with 13 bases left between them. From germline, CDR1 is MGHRA and CDR2 YSYEKL. CDR3 DNA sequence: TGCGCCAGCAGCCAAAGAACAGGAACGCCCTACGAGCAGTACTTC. This gives the protein CASSQRTGTPYEQYF.

This clonotype was seen a handful of times. V gene TRBV7-2 combines with J gene TRBJ1-6, with D perhaps matching TRBD1 (5 bases). The CDR3 contains 14 residues. CDR1 and CDR2 (germline): SGHTA, FQGNSA. V gave up 0 bases and J gave up 6 bases, with 6 bases separating them. The CDR3 DNA is TGTGCCAGCAGCTTAGCAGGGGCTAATTCACCCCTCCACTTT. The encoded protein is CASSLAGANSPLHF.

The V call is TRBV5-1, the J call TRBJ1-2, with a weak D call TRBD1 (5 bases). Trimming stripped 0 bases from V and 6 bases from J, with 12 bases between. The germline V gene has CDR1 SGHRS and CDR2 YFSETQ. The CDR3 totals 14 residues. CDR3 residues: CASSLAVQGHGYTF. The CDR3 DNA sequence: TGCGCCAGCAGCTTGGCCGTGCAGGGCCATGGCTACACCTTC. Looking up the rest from reference TRBV5-1 and TRBJ1-2 gives the full variable domain: KAGVTQTPRYLIKTRGQQVTLSCSPISGHRSVSWYQQTPGQGLQFLFEYFSETQRNKGNFPGRFSGRQFSNSRSEMNVSTLELGDSALYLCASSLAVQGHGYTFGSGTRLTVV.

This clonotype has only a few counts. The V and J genes are TRBV7-8 and TRBJ2-1; D assignment may be TRBD1 or TRBD2 (5 bases each). V lost 5 bases and J lost 0, with 14 bases in between. CDR3 size: 16 residues. Germline V lookup: CDR1 SGHVS, CDR2 FQNEAQ. In nucleotides, the CDR3 is TGTGCCAGCAGCGATAGAGAGGGGAGCTCCTACAATGAGCAGTTCTTC. This sequence encodes CASSDREGSSYNEQFF.

This clonotype was observed a handful of times. The V and J genes are TRBV5-4 and TRBJ1-2; no reliable D call. The CDR3 contains 15 residues. V was clipped by 1 base and J by 0 bases, with 10 bases between them. CDR1 and CDR2 from the germline V gene are SGHNT and YYREEE (reference sequence). CDR3 region: CASSLNSRANYGYTF. The DNA for the CDR3 is TGTGCCAGCAGCTTGAACAGTAGAGCTAACTATGGCTACACCTTC.

This clonotype was counted only a few times. V gene TRBV29-1 combines with J gene TRBJ1-1; D gene unclear. V was clipped by 0 bases and J by 5 bases, with 16 bases between them. This CDR3 has 15 residues. The germline gives CDR1 SQVTM, CDR2 ANQGSEA. This CDR3 is CSVEEMVEGWTEAFF. The CDR3 DNA follows: TGCAGCGTTGAAGAAATGGTGGAGGGCTGGACTGAAGCTTTCTTT. The full variable domain, completed using reference TRBV29-1 and TRBJ1-1, is SAVISQKPSRDICQRGTSLTIQCQVDSQVTMMFWYRQQPGQSLTLIATANQGSEATYESGFVIDKFPISRPNLTFSTLTVSNMSPEDSSIYLCSVEEMVEGWTEAFFGQGTRLTVV.

This clonotype was detected a few times. This chain joins TRBV7-9 and TRBJ1-5; no definite D call. Trimming cost V 2 bases and J 1 base, with 12 bases left between them. Germline V lookup: CDR1 SEHNR, CDR2 FQNEAQ (reference sequence). The CDR3 totals 16 residues. In nucleotides, the CDR3 is TGTGCCAGCAGCTTATCAAGGGTGGACAGCAATCAGCCCCAGCATTTT. Translating gives CASSLSRVDSNQPQHF.

The CDR3 protein is CASSLRANPRADTQYF. For the CDR3, the DNA is TGCGCCAGCAGCTTGCGCGCGAATCCTCGAGCAGATACGCAGTATTTT. V usage is TRBV5-1 and J usage is TRBJ2-3, with D uncertain. The CDR3 has 16 residues. Germline lookup yields CDR1 SGHRS and CDR2 YFSETQ. V shed 1 base and J shed 4 bases, with 16 bases lying between them.

V gene TRBV7-9 combines with J gene TRBJ2-7; D call uncertain. V lost 1 base and J lost 7, with 11 bases in between. Germline CDR1 is SEHNR and CDR2 is FQNEAQ (reference sequence). CDR3 length: 13 residues. CDR3 sequence (DNA): TGTGCCAGCAGCTTAGGGGCCTTTCCAGAGCAGTACTTC. Its translation: CASSLGAFPEQYF. The whole variable domain, remainder taken from reference TRBV7-9 and TRBJ2-7, is DTGVSQNPRHKITKRGQNVTFRCDPISEHNRLYWYRQTLGQGPEFLTYFQNEAQLEKSRLLSDRFSAERPKGSFSTLEIQRTEQGDSAMYLCASSLGAFPEQYFGPGTRLTVT.

This chain uses TRBV12-3 or TRBV12-4 with TRBJ1-2, with no clear D. This CDR3 region has 11 residues. Trimming left V 6 bases short and J 7 bases short, with 9 bases between. The CDR3 spells CASSDTVGYTF. In DNA form, the CDR3 reads TGTGCCAGCAGCGATACGGTTGGCTACACCTTC.

This sequence joins TRBV2 and TRBJ2-7, with TRBD1 matching 8 bases. Per the germline V gene, CDR1 is SNHLY and CDR2 is FYNNEI. The CDR3 spans 14 residues. The V gene end was trimmed by 6 bases and the J gene end by 5 bases; junction bases not matched to a gene: 9. The CDR3 protein is CASRSQGARDEQYF. The CDR3 DNA sequence: TGTGCCAGCAGGTCTCAGGGGGCTCGTGACGAGCAGTACTTC.

There are many counts of this clonotype. The rearrangement uses TRBV5-1 and TRBJ2-1; TRBD1 aligns across 11 bases. The germline V gene encodes CDR1 SGHRS and CDR2 YFSETQ. The CDR3 is 14 amino acids. Trimming removed 4 bases from V and 8 bases from J; junction bases left unmatched: 5. CDR3 DNA sequence: TGCGCCAGCAGCCCAGGACAGGGGGCCGATGAGCAGTTCTTC. It encodes CASSPGQGADEQFF.

This clonotype came up a few times. V is TRBV6-2 or TRBV6-3 and J is TRBJ2-2; no clear D gene. V dropped 7 bases and J dropped 0 bases, with 6 bases sitting between them. Germline V CDR1 and CDR2: MNHEY, SVGEGT. The CDR3 sequence is 13 residues long. DNA for the CDR3: TGTGCCAGCACGGGCGCGAACACCGGGGAGCTGTTTTTT. This translates into CASTGANTGELFF.

The J gene is TRBJ1-4, the V gene TRBV21-1; the table gives TRBD1 as D, unverified against the DNA. TRBV21-1 is shown as a pseudogene. This CDR3 region has 17 residues. CDR3 DNA: TGTGCCAGCAGACTAAAAGAAGGGGGGGCAGGATGGGAAAAACTGTTTTTT. The encoded protein is CASRLKEGGAGWEKLFF.

This clonotype was found many times. The chain carries TRBV7-3 and TRBJ2-2; D possibly corresponds to TRBD2 (6 bases). Trimming took off 5 bases at V and 0 bases at J, with 10 bases between the two ends. Germline V CDR1 and CDR2: SGHTA, FQGTGA. The CDR3 has 15 amino acids. The CDR3: CASSRDSANTGELFF. CDR3 nucleotides: TGTGCCAGCAGCCGGGACTCAGCGAACACCGGGGAGCTGTTTTTT. Full variable domain (outside the CDR3, taken from reference TRBV7-3 and TRBJ2-2): GAGVSQTPSNKVTEKGKYVELRCDPISGHTALYWYRQSLGQGPEFLIYFQGTGAADDSGLPNDRFFAVRPEGSVSTLKIQRTERGDSAVYLCASSRDSANTGELFFGEGSRLTVL.

The sample holds a few counts of this clonotype. The rearrangement uses TRBV28 and TRBJ1-3; no definite D call. The V end lost 8 bases, the J end lost 8 bases, and 10 bases lay between the germline ends. Germline loops: CDR1 MDHEN, CDR2 SYDVKM. The CDR3 is made up of 11 amino acids. The CDR3 coding sequence is TGTGCCAGCGGAGGCCTCTACACCATATATTTT. As protein: CASGGLYTIYF.